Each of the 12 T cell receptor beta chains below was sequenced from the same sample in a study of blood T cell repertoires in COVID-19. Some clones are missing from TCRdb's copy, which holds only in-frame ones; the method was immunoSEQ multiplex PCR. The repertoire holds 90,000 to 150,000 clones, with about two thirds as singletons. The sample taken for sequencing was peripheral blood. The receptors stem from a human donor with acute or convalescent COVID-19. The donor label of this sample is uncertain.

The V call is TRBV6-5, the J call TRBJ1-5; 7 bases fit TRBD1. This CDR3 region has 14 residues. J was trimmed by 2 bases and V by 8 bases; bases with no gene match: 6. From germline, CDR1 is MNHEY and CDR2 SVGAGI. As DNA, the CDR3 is TGTGCCAGCGACAGGGCCATTGGCAATCAGCCCCAGCATTTT. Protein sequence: CASDRAIGNQPQHF.

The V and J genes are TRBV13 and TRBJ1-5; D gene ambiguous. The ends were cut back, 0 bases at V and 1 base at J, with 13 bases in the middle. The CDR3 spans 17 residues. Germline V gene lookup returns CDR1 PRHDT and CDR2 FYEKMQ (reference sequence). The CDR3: CASSLGGGRRSNQPQHF. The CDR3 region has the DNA TGTGCCAGCAGCTTAGGGGGCGGGCGGAGAAGCAATCAGCCCCAGCATTTT.

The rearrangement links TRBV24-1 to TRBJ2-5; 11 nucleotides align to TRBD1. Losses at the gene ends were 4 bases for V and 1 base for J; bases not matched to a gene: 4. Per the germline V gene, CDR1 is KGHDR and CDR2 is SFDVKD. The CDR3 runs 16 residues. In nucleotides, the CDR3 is TGTGCCACCAGTGACGCTGGGACAGGGGGCCAAGAGACCCAGTACTTC. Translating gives CATSDAGTGGQETQYF.

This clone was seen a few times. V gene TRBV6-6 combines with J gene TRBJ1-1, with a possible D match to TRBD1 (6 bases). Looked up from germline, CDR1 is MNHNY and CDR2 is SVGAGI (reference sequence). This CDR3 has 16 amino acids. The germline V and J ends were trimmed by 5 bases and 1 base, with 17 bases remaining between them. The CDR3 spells CASSPDSSWQNTEAFF. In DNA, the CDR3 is TGTGCCAGCAGTCCGGACAGTTCATGGCAGAACACTGAAGCTTTCTTT.

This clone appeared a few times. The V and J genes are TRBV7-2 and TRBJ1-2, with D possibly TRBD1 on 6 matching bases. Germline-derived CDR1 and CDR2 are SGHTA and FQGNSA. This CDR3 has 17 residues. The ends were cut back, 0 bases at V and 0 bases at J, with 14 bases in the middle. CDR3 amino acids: CASSLAQGQLTNYGYTF. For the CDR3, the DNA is TGTGCCAGCAGCTTAGCGCAAGGACAGTTAACTAACTATGGCTACACCTTC. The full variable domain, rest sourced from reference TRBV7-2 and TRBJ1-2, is GAGVSQSPSNKVTEKGKDVELRCDPISGHTALYWYRQSLGQGLEFLIYFQGNSAPDKSGLPSDRFSAERTGGSVSTLTIQRTQQEDSAVYLCASSLAQGQLTNYGYTFGSGTRLTVV.

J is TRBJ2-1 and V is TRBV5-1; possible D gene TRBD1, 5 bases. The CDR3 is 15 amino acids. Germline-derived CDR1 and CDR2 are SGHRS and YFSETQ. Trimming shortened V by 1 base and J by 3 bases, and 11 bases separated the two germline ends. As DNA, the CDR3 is TGCGCCAGCAGCTTGAGCCAGGGTGACTACAATGAGCAGTTCTTC. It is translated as CASSLSQGDYNEQFF.

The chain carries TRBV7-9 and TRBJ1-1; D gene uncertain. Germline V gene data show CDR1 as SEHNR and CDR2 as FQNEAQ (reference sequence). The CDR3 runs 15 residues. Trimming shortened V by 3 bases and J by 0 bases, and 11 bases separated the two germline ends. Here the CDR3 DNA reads TGTGCCAGCAGCTTCCGAAGCCTTCTGAACACTGAAGCTTTCTTT. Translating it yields CASSFRSLLNTEAFF.

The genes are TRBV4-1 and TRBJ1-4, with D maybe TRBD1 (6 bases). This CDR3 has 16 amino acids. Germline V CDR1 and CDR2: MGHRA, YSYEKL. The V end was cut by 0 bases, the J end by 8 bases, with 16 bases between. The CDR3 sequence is CASSQELTGQGEKLFF. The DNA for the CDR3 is TGCGCCAGCAGCCAAGAACTGACAGGTCAGGGGGAAAAACTGTTTTTT.

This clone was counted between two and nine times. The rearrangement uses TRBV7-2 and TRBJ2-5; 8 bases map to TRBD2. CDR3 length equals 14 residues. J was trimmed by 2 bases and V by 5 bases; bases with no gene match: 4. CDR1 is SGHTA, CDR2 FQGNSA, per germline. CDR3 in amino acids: CASSLGRGQETQYF. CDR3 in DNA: TGTGCCAGCAGCCTCGGGAGGGGACAAGAGACCCAGTACTTC.

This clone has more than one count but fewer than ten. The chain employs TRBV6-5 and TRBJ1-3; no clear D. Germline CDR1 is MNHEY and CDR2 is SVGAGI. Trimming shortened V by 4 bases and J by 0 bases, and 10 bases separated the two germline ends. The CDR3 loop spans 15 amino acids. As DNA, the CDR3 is TGTGCCAGCAGTTCGGTCGCGAGCTCTGGAAACACCATATATTTT. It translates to CASSSVASSGNTIYF.

CDR3 DNA sequence: TGCAGCGTTTTTGTCCCGGGGGAGGGCAATGAGCAGTTCTTC. As protein: CSVFVPGEGNEQFF. V usage is TRBV29-1 and J usage is TRBJ2-1, with 7 bases lining up with TRBD2. J lost 6 bases, V lost 5 bases, and 10 bases had no gene match. CDR1 and CDR2 (germline): SQVTM, ANQGSEA. CDR3 length equals 14 residues.

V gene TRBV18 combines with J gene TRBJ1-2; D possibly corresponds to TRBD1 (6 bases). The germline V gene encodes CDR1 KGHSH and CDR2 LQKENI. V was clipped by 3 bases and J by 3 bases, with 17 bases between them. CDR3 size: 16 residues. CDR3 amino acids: CASSPTARQADYGYTF. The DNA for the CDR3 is TGTGCCAGCTCACCCACGGCTCGACAGGCCGACTATGGCTACACCTTC.